This TCR beta chain was documented in a study of cytomegalovirus exposure and HLA in healthy donors. Study-level findings and limits: Reports showed the classifier diagnosing cytomegalovirus status with high specificity and sensitivity.

To note about this clone: Its antigen remains unidentified.

Each donor was nominally healthy when sampled (though unrecorded immune exposures were likely). The V gene lost 4 bases and the J gene lost 2 bases, with 15 bases spanning the gap. This CDR3 is 15 amino acids long. Germline assignment: CDR1 GTSNPN and CDR2 SVGIG (reference sequence). 60 Vbeta and 13 Jbeta primers were used in PCR. Using immunoSEQ multiplex PCR, the repertoire was profiled, and TCRdb retains in-frame clones only, with some absent. Among a few hundred thousand clones listed, 60% to 80% were seen once. The chain links TRBV30 to TRBJ1-5; no definite D call. Source material: PBMCs. The clonotype originates from a man between 18 and 29 years old in good health and CMV-seronegative. The CDR3 spells CAWMPGSSGNQPQHF. In DNA form, the CDR3 reads TGTGCCTGGATGCCCGGGAGTTCGGGCAATCAGCCCCAGCATTTT.